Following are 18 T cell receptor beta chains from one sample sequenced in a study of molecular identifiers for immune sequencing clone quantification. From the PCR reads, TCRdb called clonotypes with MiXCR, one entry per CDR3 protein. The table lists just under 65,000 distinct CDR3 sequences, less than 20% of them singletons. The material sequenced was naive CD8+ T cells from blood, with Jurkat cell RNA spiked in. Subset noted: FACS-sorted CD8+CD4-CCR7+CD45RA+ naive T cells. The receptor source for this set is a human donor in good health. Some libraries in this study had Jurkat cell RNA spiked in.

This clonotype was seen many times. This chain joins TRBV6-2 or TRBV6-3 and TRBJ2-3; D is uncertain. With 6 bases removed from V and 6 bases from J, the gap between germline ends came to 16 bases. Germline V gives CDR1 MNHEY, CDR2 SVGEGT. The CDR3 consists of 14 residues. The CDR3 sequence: CASSPALQGDTQYF. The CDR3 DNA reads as TGTGCCAGCAGCCCCGCTCTACAAGGGGATACGCAGTATTTT.

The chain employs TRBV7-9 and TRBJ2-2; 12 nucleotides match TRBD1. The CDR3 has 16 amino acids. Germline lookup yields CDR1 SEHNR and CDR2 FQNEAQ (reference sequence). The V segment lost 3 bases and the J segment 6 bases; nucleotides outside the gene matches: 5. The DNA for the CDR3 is TGTGCCAGCAGCTTGGGACAGGGGGCCGCCGCCGGGGAGCTGTTTTTT. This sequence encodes CASSLGQGAAAGELFF.

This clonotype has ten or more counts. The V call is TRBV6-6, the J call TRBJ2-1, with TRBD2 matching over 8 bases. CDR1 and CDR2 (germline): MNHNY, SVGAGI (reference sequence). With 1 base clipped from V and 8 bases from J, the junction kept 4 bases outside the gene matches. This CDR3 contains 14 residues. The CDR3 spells CASSYFQLADEQFF. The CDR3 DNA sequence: TGTGCCAGCAGTTACTTTCAACTAGCGGATGAGCAGTTCTTC.

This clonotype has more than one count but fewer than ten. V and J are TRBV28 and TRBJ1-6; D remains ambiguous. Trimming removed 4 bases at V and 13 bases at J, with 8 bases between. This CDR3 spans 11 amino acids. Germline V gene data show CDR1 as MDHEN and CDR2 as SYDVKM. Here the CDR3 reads CASSYPTPLHF. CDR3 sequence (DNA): TGTGCCAGCAGTTACCCCACGCCCCTCCACTTT.

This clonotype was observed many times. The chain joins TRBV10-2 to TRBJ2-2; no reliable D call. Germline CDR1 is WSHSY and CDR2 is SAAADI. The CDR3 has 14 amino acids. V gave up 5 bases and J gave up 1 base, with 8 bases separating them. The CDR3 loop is CASSWYLNTGELFF. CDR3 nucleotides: TGCGCCAGCAGTTGGTACCTGAACACCGGGGAGCTGTTTTTT.

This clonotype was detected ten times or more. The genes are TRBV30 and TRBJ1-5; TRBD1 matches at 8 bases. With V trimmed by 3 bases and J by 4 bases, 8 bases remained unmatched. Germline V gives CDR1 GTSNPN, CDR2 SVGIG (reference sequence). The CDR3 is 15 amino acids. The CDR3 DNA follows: TGTGCCTGGAGCCAGGGGGCCGCGACTAATCAGCCCCAGCATTTT. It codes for CAWSQGAATNQPQHF.

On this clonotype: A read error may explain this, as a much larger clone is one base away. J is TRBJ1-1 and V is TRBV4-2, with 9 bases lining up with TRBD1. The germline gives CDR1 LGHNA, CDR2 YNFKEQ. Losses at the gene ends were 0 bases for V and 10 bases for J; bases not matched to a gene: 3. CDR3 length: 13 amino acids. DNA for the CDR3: TGTGCCAGCAGCCAAGATCCGACAGGGGGAGCTTTCTTT. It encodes CASSQDPTGGAFF.

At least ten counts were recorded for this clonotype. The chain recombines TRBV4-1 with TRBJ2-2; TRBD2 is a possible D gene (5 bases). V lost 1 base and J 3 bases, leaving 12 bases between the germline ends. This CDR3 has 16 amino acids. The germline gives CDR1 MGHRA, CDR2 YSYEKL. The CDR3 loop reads CASSQVPSGYTGELFF. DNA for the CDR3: TGCGCCAGCAGCCAAGTCCCCAGCGGTTACACCGGGGAGCTGTTTTTT.

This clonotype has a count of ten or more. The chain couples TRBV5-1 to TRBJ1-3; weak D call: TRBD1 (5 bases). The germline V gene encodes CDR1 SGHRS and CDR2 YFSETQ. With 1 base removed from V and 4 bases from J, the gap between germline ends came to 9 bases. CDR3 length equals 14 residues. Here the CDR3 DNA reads TGCGCCAGCAGCTTGACAGGTTACGGAAACACCATATATTTT. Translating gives CASSLTGYGNTIYF.

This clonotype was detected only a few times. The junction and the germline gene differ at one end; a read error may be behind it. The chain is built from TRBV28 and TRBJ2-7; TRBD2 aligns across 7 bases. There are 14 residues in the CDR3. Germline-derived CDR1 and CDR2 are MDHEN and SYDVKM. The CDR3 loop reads CASSSPSGNYGQYF. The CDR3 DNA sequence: TGTGCCAGCAGTTCGCCGAGCGGGAACTACGGGCAGTACTTC.

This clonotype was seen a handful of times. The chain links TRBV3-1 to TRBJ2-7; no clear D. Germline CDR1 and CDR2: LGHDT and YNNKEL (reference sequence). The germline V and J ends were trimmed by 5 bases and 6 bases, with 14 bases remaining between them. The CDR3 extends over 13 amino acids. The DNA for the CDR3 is TGTGCCAGCAGCTCTCTGGGAATCGGCGAGCAGTACTTC. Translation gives CASSSLGIGEQYF.

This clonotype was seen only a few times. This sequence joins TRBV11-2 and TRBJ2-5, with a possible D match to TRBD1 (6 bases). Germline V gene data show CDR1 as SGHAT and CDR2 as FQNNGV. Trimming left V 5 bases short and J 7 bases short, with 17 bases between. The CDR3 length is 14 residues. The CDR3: CASSHPPGDGTQYF. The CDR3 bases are TGTGCCAGCAGCCACCCTCCAGGGGATGGGACCCAGTACTTC.

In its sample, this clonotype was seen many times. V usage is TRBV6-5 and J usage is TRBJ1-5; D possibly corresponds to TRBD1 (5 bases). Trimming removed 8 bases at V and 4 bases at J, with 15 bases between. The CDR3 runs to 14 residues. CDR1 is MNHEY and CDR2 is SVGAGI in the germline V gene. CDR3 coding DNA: TGTGCCAGCGCGTACCGGCAGGGAAATCAGCCCCAGCATTTT. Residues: CASAYRQGNQPQHF.

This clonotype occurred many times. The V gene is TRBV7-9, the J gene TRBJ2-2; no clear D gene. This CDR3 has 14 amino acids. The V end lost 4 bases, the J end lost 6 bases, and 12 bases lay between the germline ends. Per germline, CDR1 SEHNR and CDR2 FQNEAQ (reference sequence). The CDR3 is CASSYIPGPGELFF. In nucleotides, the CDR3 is TGTGCCAGCAGCTACATCCCAGGTCCCGGGGAGCTGTTTTTT.

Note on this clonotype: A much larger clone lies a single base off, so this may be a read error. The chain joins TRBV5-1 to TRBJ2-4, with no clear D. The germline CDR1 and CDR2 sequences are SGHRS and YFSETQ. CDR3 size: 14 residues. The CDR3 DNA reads TGCGCCAGCAGCTTGGCCCAAATAGAAAACACTCAGTACTTC. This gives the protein CASSLAQIENTQYF. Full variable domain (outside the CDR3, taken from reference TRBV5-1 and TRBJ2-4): KAGVTQTPRYLIKTRGQQVTLSCSPISGHRSVSWYQQTPGQGLQFLFEYFSETQRNKGNFPGRFSGRQFSNSRSEMNVSTLELGDSALYLCASSLAQIENTQYFGAGTRLSVL.

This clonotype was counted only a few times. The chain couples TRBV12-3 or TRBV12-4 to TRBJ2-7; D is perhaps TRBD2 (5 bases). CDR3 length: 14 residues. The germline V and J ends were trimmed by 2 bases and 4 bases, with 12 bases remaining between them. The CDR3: CASSLRGVEYEQYF. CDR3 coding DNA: TGTGCCAGCAGTTTACGGGGTGTAGAGTACGAGCAGTACTTC.

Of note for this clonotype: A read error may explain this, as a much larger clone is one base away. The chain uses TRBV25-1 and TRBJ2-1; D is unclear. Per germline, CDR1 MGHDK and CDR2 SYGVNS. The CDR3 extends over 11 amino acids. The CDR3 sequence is CASSLSNEQLF. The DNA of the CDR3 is TGTGCCAGCAGCCTAAGTAATGAGCAGCTCTTC.

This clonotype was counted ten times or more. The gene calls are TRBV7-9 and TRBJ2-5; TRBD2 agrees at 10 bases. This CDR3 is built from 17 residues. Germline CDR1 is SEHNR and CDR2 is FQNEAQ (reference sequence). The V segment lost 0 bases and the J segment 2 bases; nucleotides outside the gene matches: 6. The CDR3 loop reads CASSLAWTSGPQETQYF. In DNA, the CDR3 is TGTGCCAGCAGCTTAGCTTGGACTAGCGGACCACAAGAGACCCAGTACTTC.